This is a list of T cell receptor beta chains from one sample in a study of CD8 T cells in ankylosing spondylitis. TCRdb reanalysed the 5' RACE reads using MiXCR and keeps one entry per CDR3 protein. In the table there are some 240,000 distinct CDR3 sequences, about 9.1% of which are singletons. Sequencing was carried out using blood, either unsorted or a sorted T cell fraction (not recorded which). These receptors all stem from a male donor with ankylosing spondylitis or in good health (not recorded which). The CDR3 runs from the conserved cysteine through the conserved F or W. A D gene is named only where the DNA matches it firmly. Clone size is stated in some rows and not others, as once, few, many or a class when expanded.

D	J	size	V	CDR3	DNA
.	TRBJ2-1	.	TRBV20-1	CSARSQGTDYNEQFF	TGCAGTGCTAGATCCCAAGGGACGGACTACAATGAGCAGTTCTTC
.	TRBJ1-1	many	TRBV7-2	CASSFSRTSTEAFF	TGTGCCAGCAGCTTCTCCCGGACGAGCACTGAAGCTTTCTTT
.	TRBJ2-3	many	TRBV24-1	CATSDRMEGSADTQYF	TGTGCCACCAGTGACCGGATGGAGGGATCAGCAGATACGCAGTATTTT
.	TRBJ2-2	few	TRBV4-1	CASRGRGNTGELFF	TGCGCCAGCAGGGGCCGGGGCAACACCGGGGAGCTGTTTTTT
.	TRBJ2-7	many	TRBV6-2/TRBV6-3	CASRRASDSYEQYF	TGTGCCAGTCGGCGGGCTAGCGACTCCTACGAGCAGTACTTC
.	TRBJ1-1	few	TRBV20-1	CSARDLLAGHTEAFF	TGCAGTGCTAGAGATCTCTTGGCAGGGCACACTGAAGCTTTCTTT
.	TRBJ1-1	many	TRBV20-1	CSARKEGPNTEAFF	TGCAGTGCTAGAAAGGAGGGTCCGAACACTGAAGCTTTCTTT
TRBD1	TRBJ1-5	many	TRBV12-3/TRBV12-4	CASSRGTGLGNQPQHF	TGTGCCAGCAGCCGTGGGACAGGCCTTGGCAATCAGCCCCAGCATTTT
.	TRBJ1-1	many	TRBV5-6	CASSLMNTEAFF	TGTGCCAGCAGTCTTATGAACACTGAAGCTTTCTTT
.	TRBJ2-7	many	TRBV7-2	CASSYGDNPGYRSGYF	TGTGCCAGCAGCTACGGGGACAATCCGGGATATCGATCAGGGTACTTC
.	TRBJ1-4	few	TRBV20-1	CSARDRGRVAEKLFF	TGCAGTGCTAGAGATCGGGGCAGGGTGGCGGAAAAACTGTTTTTT
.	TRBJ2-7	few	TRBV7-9	CASSLAGTDIYEQYF	TGTGCCAGCAGCTTAGCCGGGACGGATATCTACGAGCAGTACTTC
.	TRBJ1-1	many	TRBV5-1	CASSLATGKNTEAFF	TGCGCCAGCAGCTTAGCCACAGGGAAGAACACTGAAGCTTTCTTT
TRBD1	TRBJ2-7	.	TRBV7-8	CASSELDRSREQYF	TGTGCCAGCAGCGAACTGGACAGGTCGAGGGAGCAGTACTTC
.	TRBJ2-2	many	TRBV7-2	CASAISPWRPGGGELFF	TGTGCCAGCGCCATATCACCCTGGCGCCCCGGTGGCGGGGAGCTGTTTTTT
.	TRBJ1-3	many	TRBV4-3	CASSQDSGTGNTIYF	TGCGCCAGCAGCCAAGATTCCGGAACTGGAAACACCATATATTTT
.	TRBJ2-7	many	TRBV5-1	CASSLAVGSLEQYF	TGCGCCAGCAGCTTGGCGGTGGGATCCTTGGAGCAGTACTTC
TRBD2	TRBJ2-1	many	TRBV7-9	CASSSRLAGVYLNEQFF	TGTGCCAGCAGCTCCCGACTAGCGGGAGTCTACCTCAATGAGCAGTTCTTC
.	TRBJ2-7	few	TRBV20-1	CSATRPLGEQYF	TGCAGTGCTACCCGGCCCCTCGGCGAGCAGTACTTC
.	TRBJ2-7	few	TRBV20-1	CSARARGEQYF	TGCAGTGCTAGAGCGCGAGGCGAGCAGTACTTC
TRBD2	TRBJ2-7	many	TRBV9	CASSNRLADSYEQYF	TGTGCCAGCAGCAACCGACTAGCGGACTCCTACGAGCAGTACTTC
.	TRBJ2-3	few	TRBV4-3	CASSQERGLTDTQYF	TGCGCCAGCAGCCAAGAACGCGGGCTCACAGATACGCAGTATTTT
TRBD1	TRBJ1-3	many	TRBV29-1	CSVETGTSGNTIYF	TGCAGCGTCGAGACAGGGACCTCTGGAAACACCATATATTTT
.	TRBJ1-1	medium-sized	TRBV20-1	CSAPREGGHTEAFF	TGCAGTGCCCCAAGGGAGGGGGGTCACACTGAAGCTTTCTTT
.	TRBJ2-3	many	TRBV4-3	CASSESLSVGRVTDTQYF	TGCGCCAGCAGCGAGTCCCTCTCGGTGGGGAGAGTCACAGATACGCAGTATTTT
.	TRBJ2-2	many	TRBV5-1	CASSLDENTGELFF	TGCGCCAGCAGCTTGGACGAGAACACCGGGGAGCTGTTTTTT
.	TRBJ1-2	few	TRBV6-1	CATTLGGEGYYGYTF	TGTGCCACTACGTTGGGTGGGGAAGGGTACTATGGCTACACCTTC
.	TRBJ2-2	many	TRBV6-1	CASRPGSTGELFF	TGTGCCAGCAGGCCCGGGTCCACCGGGGAGCTGTTTTTT
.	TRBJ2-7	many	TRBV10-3	CAISGMEMEQYF	TGTGCCATCAGTGGAATGGAGATGGAGCAGTACTTC
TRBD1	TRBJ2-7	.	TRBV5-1	CASSLAFPGGTYEQYF	TGCGCCAGCAGCTTGGCCTTCCCAGGGGGCACCTACGAGCAGTACTTC
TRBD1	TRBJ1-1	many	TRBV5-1	CASSPRDRGAEAFF	TGCGCCAGCAGCCCCCGGGACAGGGGTGCTGAAGCTTTCTTT